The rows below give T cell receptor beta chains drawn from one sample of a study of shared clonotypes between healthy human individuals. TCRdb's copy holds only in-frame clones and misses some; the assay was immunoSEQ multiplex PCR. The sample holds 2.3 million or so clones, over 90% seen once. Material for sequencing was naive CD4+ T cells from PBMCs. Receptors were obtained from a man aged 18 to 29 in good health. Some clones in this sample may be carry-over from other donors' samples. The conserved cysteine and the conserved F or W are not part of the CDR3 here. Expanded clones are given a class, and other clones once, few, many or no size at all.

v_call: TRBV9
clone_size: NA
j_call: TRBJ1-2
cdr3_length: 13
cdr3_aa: ASTKTRDRNYGYT

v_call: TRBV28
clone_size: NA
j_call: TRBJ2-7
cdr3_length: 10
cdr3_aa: ASSLGSYEQY

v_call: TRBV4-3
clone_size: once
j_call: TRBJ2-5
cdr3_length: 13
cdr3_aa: ASSQAYPRPETQY

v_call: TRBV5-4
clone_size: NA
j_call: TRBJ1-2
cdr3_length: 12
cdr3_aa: ASSFTGGRYGYT

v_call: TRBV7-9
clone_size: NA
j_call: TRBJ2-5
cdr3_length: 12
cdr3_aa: ASTPPGGKETQY

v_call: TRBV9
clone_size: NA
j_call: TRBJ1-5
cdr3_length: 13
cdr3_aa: ASSVSPGPHQPQH

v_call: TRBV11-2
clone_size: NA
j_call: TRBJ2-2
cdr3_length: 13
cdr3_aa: ASSLNVRNTGELF

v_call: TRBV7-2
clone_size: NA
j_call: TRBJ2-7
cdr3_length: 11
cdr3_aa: ASSPMTGGEQY

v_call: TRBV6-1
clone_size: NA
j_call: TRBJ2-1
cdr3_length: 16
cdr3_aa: ASSDGTSGRSSYNEQF

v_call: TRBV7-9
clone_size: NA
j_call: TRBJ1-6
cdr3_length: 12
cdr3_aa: ASSLDGQNSPLH

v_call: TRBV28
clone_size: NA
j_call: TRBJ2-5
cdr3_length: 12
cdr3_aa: ASSGQYLQETQY

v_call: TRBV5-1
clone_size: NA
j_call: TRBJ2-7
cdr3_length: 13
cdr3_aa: ASSLGLAEAYEQY

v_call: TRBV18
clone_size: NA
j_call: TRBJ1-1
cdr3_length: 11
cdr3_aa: ASSPTQNTEAF

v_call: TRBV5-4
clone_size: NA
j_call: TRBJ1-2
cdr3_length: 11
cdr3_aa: ASRQDRNYGYT

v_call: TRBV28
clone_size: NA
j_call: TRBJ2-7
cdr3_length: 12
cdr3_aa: ASSNRGAPYEQY

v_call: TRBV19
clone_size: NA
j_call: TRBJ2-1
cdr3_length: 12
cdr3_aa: ASSIRGGYNEQF

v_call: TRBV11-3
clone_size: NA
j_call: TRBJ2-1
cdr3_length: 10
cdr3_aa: ASSLRLGEQF

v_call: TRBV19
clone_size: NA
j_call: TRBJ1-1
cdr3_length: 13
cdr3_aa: ASSTLRTGIDAAF

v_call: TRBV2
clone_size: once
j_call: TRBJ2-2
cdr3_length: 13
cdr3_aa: AGRSGQGASGELF

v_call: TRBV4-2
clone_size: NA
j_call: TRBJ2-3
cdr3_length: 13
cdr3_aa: ASSQGPGSTDTQY

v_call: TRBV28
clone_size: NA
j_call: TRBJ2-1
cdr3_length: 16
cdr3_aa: ASSPTRVGTRSYNEQF

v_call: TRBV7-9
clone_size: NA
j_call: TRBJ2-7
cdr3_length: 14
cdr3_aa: ASSLSPGPRTYEQY

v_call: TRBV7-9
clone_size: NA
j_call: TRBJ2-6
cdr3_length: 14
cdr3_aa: ASSLEFRPGANVLT

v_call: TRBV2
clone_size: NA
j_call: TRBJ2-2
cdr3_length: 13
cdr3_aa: ASKRRGLNTGELF

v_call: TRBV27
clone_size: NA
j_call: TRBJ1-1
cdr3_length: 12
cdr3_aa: ASSLMSGYTEAF

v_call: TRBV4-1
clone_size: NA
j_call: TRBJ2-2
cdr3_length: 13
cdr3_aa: ASSQPQGGTGELF

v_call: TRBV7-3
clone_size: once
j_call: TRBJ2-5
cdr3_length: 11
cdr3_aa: ASSRLGGETQY

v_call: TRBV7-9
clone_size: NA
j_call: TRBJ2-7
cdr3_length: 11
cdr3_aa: ASRDRGTYEQY

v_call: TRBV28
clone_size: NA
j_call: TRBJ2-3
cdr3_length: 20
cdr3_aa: ASSLWIRGRLAPEGATDTQY

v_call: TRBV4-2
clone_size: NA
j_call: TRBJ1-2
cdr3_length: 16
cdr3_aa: ASSQSPGTGPTNYGYT

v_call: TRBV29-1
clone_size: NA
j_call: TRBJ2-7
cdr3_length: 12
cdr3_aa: SVGYWGTTYEQY

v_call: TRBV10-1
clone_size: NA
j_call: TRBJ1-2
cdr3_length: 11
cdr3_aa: ASSRGPNYGYT

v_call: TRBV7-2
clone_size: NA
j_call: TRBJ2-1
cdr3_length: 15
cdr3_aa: ASSHPLKGQLYNEQF

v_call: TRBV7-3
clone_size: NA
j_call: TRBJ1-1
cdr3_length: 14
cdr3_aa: ASSLIPTGVNSEAF

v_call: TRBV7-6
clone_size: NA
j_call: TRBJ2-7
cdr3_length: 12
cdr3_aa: ASSLPGSSYEQY

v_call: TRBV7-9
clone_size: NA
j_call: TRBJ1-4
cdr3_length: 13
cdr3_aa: ASSLDRGPNEKLF

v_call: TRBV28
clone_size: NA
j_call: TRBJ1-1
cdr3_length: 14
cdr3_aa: ASIQPPSGGGTEAF

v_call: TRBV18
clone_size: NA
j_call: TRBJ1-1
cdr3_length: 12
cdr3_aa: ASSQRQGFTEAF

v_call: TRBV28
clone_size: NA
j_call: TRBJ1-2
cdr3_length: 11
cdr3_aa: ASTVPGTYGYT

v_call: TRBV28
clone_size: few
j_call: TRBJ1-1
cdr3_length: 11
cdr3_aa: ASRLDRNTEAF

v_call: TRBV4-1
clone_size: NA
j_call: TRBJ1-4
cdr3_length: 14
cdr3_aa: ASSQVETGINEKLF

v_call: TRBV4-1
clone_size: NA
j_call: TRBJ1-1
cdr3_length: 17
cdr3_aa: ASSQLTAPLGQGSREAF

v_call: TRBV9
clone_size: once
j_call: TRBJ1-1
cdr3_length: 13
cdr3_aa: ASSVGGRGYTEAF

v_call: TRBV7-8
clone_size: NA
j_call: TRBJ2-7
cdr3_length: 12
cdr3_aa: ASSLTESIREQY